A single sample is the source of the 17 T cell receptor beta chains below, sequenced in a study of blood T cell repertoires in COVID-19. The repertoire was sequenced with immunoSEQ multiplex PCR; TCRdb's copy has only in-frame clones and lacks some. Among under 95,000 clones listed, 87% were seen once. The sample comprised peripheral blood. The receptors here all came from a man in his sixties with acute or convalescent COVID-19.

The V and J genes are TRBV7-9 and TRBJ2-7; no clear D gene. Germline CDR1 is SEHNR and CDR2 is FQNEAQ (reference sequence). The CDR3 runs to 12 residues. Trimming stripped 5 bases from V and 1 base from J, with 6 bases between. This chain's CDR3 is CASSPPSYEQYF. For the CDR3, the DNA is TGTGCCAGCAGCCCCCCATCCTACGAGCAGTACTTC.

V gene TRBV2 combines with J gene TRBJ2-1, with 12 nucleotides matching TRBD2. The length of the CDR3 is 16 residues. Germline CDR1 and CDR2: SNHLY and FYNNEI. The trim removed 5 bases at V and 0 bases at J, leaving 2 bases unmatched. CDR3: CASSLAGGSSYNEQFF. The CDR3 DNA reads TGTGCCAGCAGTCTAGCGGGGGGGAGCTCCTACAATGAGCAGTTCTTC.

The chain employs TRBV10-3 and TRBJ1-3; 8 positions match TRBD1. The CDR3 runs to 15 residues. The V segment lost 5 bases and the J segment 3 bases; nucleotides outside the gene matches: 6. Germline V gene sequence: CDR1 ENHRY, CDR2 SYGVKD. CDR3 DNA sequence: TGTGCCATCAGTACGGGACAGGATTATGGAAACACCATATATTTT. This translates into CAISTGQDYGNTIYF.

This chain joins TRBV18 and TRBJ1-2; TRBD1 aligns across 7 bases. The V and J ends lost 0 bases and 8 bases, in that order; junction bases with no gene match: 9. Germline V gene sequence: CDR1 KGHSH, CDR2 LQKENI. The CDR3 spans 15 residues. CDR3 region: CASSPPPLQGSGYTF. For the CDR3, the DNA is TGTGCCAGCTCACCACCCCCCCTACAGGGGTCGGGCTACACCTTC. Using reference TRBV18 and TRBJ1-2 for the parts outside the CDR3, the full variable domain is NAGVMQNPRHLVRRRGQEARLRCSPMKGHSHVYWYRQLPEEGLKFMVYLQKENIIDESGMPKERFSAEFPKEGPSILRIQQVVRGDSAAYFCASSPPPLQGSGYTFGSGTRLTVV.

The V call is TRBV4-2, the J call TRBJ2-3; 9 bases are shared with TRBD2. This CDR3 has 18 amino acids. Looked up from germline, CDR1 is LGHNA and CDR2 is YNFKEQ. V shed 5 bases and J 4 bases; nucleotides not matched to a gene: 16. The DNA of the CDR3 is TGTGCCAGCAGCTACCACTCGATTAGCGGGGGAGGGCCAGATACGCAGTATTTT. It translates to CASSYHSISGGGPDTQYF.

This clone was detected only once. V and J are TRBV2 and TRBJ2-1, with TRBD2 identical over 8 bases. V shed 1 base and J 8 bases; nucleotides not matched to a gene: 7. CDR3 length: 15 residues. Germline values: CDR1 SNHLY, CDR2 FYNNEI. For the CDR3, the DNA is TGTGCCAGCAGTGAAGGGTTGAGCGGGGGCGATGAGCAGTTCTTC. This codes for CASSEGLSGGDEQFF.

The gene calls are TRBV30 and TRBJ2-4, with D perhaps matching TRBD1 (6 bases). The V end was cut by 0 bases, the J end by 1 base, with 10 bases between. The length of the CDR3 is 15 residues. Germline-derived CDR1 and CDR2 are GTSNPN and SVGIG (reference sequence). The CDR3 loop is CAWSVTGTAKNIQYF. CDR3 nucleotides: TGTGCCTGGAGTGTAACAGGGACGGCCAAAAACATTCAGTACTTC.

The rearrangement joins TRBV27 to TRBJ2-7; 7 positions match TRBD2. The junction had 9 bases not matched to a gene; V was cut back by 2 bases and J by 5 bases. This CDR3 has 15 amino acids. CDR1 and CDR2 (germline): MNHEY, SMNVEV (reference sequence). The CDR3, as DNA: TGTGCCAGCAGTTTAACTCCCGGGCGGGGGAACGAGCAGTACTTC. This encodes CASSLTPGRGNEQYF.

V is TRBV7-2 and J is TRBJ1-5; 10 nucleotides line up with TRBD1. This CDR3 has 17 residues. Unmatched junction bases numbered 8, after V lost 4 bases and J lost 2 bases. The germline gives CDR1 SGHTA, CDR2 FQGNSA. The CDR3 DNA reads TGTGCCAGCAGCTCTAGTATTGGACAGGGGGGCAATCAGCCCCAGCATTTT. Its protein is CASSSSIGQGGNQPQHF. Full variable domain (missing parts from reference TRBV7-2 and TRBJ1-5): GAGVSQSPSNKVTEKGKDVELRCDPISGHTALYWYRQSLGQGLEFLIYFQGNSAPDKSGLPSDRFSAERTGGSVSTLTIQRTQQEDSAVYLCASSSSIGQGGNQPQHFGDGTRLSIL.

This rearrangement joins TRBV4-3 to TRBJ1-1; D is uncertain. Per the germline V gene, CDR1 is LGHNA and CDR2 is YSLEER. The CDR3 covers 15 residues. The V gene lost 0 bases and the J gene lost 4 bases, with 12 bases spanning the gap. The CDR3 sequence is CASSQERSMGTEAFF. The CDR3 DNA reads TGCGCCAGCAGCCAAGAGCGGTCAATGGGCACTGAAGCTTTCTTT.

J is TRBJ2-6 and V is TRBV27; possible D gene TRBD2, 6 bases. Trimming took off 5 bases at V and 9 bases at J, with 17 bases between the two ends. Germline assignment: CDR1 MNHEY and CDR2 SMNVEV (reference sequence). The CDR3 covers 15 residues. As DNA, the CDR3 is TGTGCCAGCAGTCCGGGACTCCCAGGGCTCAACGTCCTGACTTTC. It is translated as CASSPGLPGLNVLTF.

Here the CDR3 reads CASSLGAGLREKLFF. The CDR3 DNA reads as TGTGCCAGCAGTTTGGGGGCAGGGCTTAGGGAAAAACTGTTTTTT. The genes are TRBV28 and TRBJ1-4; weak D call: TRBD1 (6 bases). Trimming cost V 3 bases and J 8 bases, with 16 bases left between them. This CDR3 has 15 residues. Per the germline V gene, CDR1 is MDHEN and CDR2 is SYDVKM.

The rearrangement joins TRBV11-2 to TRBJ2-7; D is uncertain. The CDR3 runs 13 residues. CDR1 is SGHAT, CDR2 FQNNGV, per germline. V was trimmed by 2 bases and J by 3 bases, leaving 8 bases between them. The CDR3 sequence is CASSLTGGYEQYF. CDR3 bases: TGTGCCAGCAGCTTAACCGGCGGCTACGAGCAGTACTTC.

The V and J genes are TRBV10-3 and TRBJ1-2; 8 positions match TRBD1. The germline V gene encodes CDR1 ENHRY and CDR2 SYGVKD. The CDR3 has 14 amino acids. J lost 4 bases, V lost 7 bases, and 8 bases had no gene match. The CDR3 nucleotides are TGTGCCATCAAAGGACAGGGATTTTTCTATGGCTACACCTTC. Translated, it gives CAIKGQGFFYGYTF.

This chain connects TRBV5-5 to TRBJ1-2; 9 positions match TRBD1. Per germline, CDR1 SGHKS and CDR2 YYEKEE (reference sequence). The CDR3 extends over 14 amino acids. V lost 7 bases to trimming and J lost 8 bases; unmatched junction nucleotides: 12. CDR3 DNA sequence: TGTGCCAGCCAAGGGGACAGGGTGAGGACGGGCTACACCTTC. This sequence encodes CASQGDRVRTGYTF. Full variable domain (outside the CDR3, taken from reference TRBV5-5 and TRBJ1-2): DAGVTQSPTHLIKTRGQQVTLRCSPISGHKSVSWYQQVLGQGPQFIFQYYEKEERGRGNFPDRFSARQFPNYSSELNVNALLLGDSALYLCASQGDRVRTGYTFGSGTRLTVV.

This chain links TRBV10-2 with TRBJ1-2, with D maybe TRBD1 (5 bases). V lost 2 bases, J lost 5 bases, and 9 bases lay in between. Germline V gene lookup returns CDR1 WSHSY and CDR2 SAAADI. The CDR3 length is 13 residues. The CDR3 region has the DNA TGCGCCAGCAGTGAGACGGCAGGGTATGGCTACACCTTC. Residues: CASSETAGYGYTF.

The chain couples TRBV6-5 to TRBJ1-2; TRBD1 is a possible D gene (5 bases). The V gene lost 7 bases and the J gene lost 4 bases, with 16 bases spanning the gap. CDR1 is MNHEY, CDR2 SVGAGI, per germline. CDR3 size: 14 residues. As DNA, the CDR3 is TGTGCCAGCACCCAGCGGGGGGGACCCTATGGCTACACCTTC. Translating it yields CASTQRGGPYGYTF.